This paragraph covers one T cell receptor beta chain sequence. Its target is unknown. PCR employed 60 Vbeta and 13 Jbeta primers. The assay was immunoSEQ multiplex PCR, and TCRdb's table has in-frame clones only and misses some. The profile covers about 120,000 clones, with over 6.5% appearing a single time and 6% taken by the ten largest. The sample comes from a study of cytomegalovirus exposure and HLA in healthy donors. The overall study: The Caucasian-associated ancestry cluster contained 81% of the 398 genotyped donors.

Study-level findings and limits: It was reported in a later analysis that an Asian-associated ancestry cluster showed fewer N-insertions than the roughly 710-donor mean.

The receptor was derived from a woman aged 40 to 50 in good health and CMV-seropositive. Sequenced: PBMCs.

CDR3 protein: CASSPSYSGGTDTQYF. DNA of the CDR3: TGTGCCAGCTCACCTTCCTACTCAGGGGGCACAGATACGCAGTATTTT. The chain couples TRBV18 to TRBJ2-3; D may be TRBD1 (6 bases). The CDR3 totals 16 residues. Germline CDR1 reads KGHSH; CDR2 reads LQKENI. The ends were cut back, 3 bases at V and 1 base at J, with 14 bases in the middle.